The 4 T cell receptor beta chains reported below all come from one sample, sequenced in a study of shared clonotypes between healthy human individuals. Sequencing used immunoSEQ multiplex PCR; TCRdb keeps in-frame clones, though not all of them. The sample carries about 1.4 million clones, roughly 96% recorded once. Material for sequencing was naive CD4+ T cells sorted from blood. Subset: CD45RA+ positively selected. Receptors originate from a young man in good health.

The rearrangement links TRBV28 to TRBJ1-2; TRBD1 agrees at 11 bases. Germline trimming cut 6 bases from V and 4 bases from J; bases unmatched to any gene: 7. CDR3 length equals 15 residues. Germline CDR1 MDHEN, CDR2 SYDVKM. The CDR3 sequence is CASRGPGTGGYGYTF. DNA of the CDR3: TGTGCCAGCAGGGGACCCGGGACAGGGGGCTATGGCTACACCTTC.

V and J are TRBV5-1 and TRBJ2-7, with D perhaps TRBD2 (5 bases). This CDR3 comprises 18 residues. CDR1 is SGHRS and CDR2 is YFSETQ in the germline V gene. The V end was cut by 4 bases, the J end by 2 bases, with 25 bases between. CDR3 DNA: TGCGCCAGCAGCACCCTCCCTTTACTAGAATCATTAACCTACGAGCAGTACTTC. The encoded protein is CASSTLPLLESLTYEQYF.

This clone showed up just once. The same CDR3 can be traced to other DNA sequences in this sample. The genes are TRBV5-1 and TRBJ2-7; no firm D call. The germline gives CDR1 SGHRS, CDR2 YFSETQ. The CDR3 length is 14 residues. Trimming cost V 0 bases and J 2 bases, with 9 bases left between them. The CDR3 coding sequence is TGCGCCAGCAGCTTGGCCCCGGGCCCCTACGAGCAGTACTTC. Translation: CASSLAPGPYEQYF. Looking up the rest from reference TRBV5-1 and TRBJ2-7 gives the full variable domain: KAGVTQTPRYLIKTRGQQVTLSCSPISGHRSVSWYQQTPGQGLQFLFEYFSETQRNKGNFPGRFSGRQFSNSRSEMNVSTLELGDSALYLCASSLAPGPYEQYFGPGTRLTVT.

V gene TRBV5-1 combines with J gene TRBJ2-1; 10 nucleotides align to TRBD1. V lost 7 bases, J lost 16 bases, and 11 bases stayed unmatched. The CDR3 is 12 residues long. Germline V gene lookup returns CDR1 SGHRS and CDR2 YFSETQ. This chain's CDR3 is CASGPGGTGVFF. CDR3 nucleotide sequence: TGCGCCAGCGGCCCTGGTGGGACAGGGGTTTTCTTC.